These 2 T cell receptor beta chains were sequenced from one sample in a study of glioma-infiltrating T cells. Using RNA template, CDR3s of TCR alpha and beta were amplified with iRepertoire arm-PCR. From the multiplex PCR reads, TCRdb called clonotypes with MiXCR, one entry per CDR3 protein. The sample records about 4,000 distinct CDR3 sequences, around 30% being singletons. The sample consisted of glioma tissue, nonneoplastic brain tissue, or PBMCs (not recorded which). The receptors originated from a human donor with low-grade glioma or glioblastoma, undergoing nonglioma brain surgery, or in good health (not recorded which).

Of note for this clonotype: Possible read error: a much larger clone is one base away. This chain connects TRBV4-1 to TRBJ1-4, with D possibly being TRBD1 (5 bases). Trimming stripped 0 bases from V and 7 bases from J, with 12 bases between. This CDR3 region has 15 residues. Looked up from germline, CDR1 is MGHRA and CDR2 is YSYEKL. CDR3 DNA: TGCGCCAGCAGCCAAGAGGGACTGGGGAGTGAAAAACTGTTTTTT. Translation gives CASSQEGLGSEKLFF.

This clonotype was recorded many times. V is TRBV4-3 and J is TRBJ1-6, with no clear D. Looked up from germline, CDR1 is LGHNA and CDR2 is YSLEER. Trimming stripped 0 bases from V and 7 bases from J, with 10 bases between. CDR3 length: 15 residues. CDR3 region: CASSQDTDRNSPLHF. The CDR3 DNA follows: TGCGCCAGCAGCCAAGATACGGACCGAAATTCACCCCTCCACTTT.